This entry is about one T cell receptor (beta chain). The antigen remains undetermined. These data originate in a study of shared clonotypes between healthy human individuals. Across the study: Three CD4 naive, three CD4 memory, two CD8 naive and one CD8 memory plate were used per donor. Study-wide results and caveats: Shared clonotypes: about 5% naive CD4, roughly 3.5% naive CD8, about 2.2% memory CD4, 0.4% memory CD8.

CDR1 SGHKS and CDR2 YYEKEE come from the germline V gene (reference sequence). This CDR3 contains 15 residues. V was pared by 5 bases and J by 2 bases, with 16 bases between. Naivety among CD8 cells was defined by CD45RO negativity and positive CCR7 selection, thereby excluding terminally differentiated effector memory CD45RA+ cells. Participating donors were healthy, HIV-negative adults free of recent acute infections or vaccinations. Replicate PCRs from sorted subsets contained roughly 220 ng DNA, which is 31,000 or so T cell genomes. The table came from immunoSEQ multiplex PCR; TCRdb's copy has only in-frame clones and leaves some out. This sample yields about 2.1 million clones, of which approximately 94% are seen a single time; around 1.7% belongs to the top ten.

The chain combines TRBV5-5 with TRBJ1-2; D is possibly TRBD1 (5 bases). The sample was naive CD8+ T cells from PBMCs. This receptor was identified in a man aged 18 to 35 in good health. Some clones in this sample may be carry-over from other donors' samples. CDR3 in amino acids: CASRPDTALNYGYTF. In nucleotides, the CDR3 is TGTGCCAGCAGACCGGACACGGCTTTAAACTATGGCTACACCTTC.